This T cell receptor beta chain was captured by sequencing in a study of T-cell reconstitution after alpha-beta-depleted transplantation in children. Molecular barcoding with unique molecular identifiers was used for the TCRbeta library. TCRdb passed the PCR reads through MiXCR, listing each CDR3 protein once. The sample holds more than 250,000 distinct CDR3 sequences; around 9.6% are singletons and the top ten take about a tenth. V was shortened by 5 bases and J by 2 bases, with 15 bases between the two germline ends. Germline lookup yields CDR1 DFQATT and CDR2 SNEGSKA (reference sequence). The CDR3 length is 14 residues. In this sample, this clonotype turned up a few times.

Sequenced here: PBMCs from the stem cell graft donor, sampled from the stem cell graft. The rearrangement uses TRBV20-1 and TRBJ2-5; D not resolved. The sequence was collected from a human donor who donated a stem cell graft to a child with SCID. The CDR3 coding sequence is TGCAGTGCTCAGTCCCAGTCCCAACAAGAGACCCAGTACTTC. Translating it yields CSAQSQSQQETQYF.